Listed below are T cell receptor beta chains from one sample, sequenced in a study of T-cell memory formation after mild COVID-19. TCRdb independently ran MiXCR on the 5' RACE reads; one entry per CDR3 protein. The table lists about 340,000 distinct CDR3 sequences, 10% to 15% of them singletons. The specimen sequenced was PBMCs or a T cell subset sorted from them (not recorded which). The receptors were sampled from a man aged 18 to 30 who had mild COVID-19 (a few samples of this study predate the infection). Cell type and time point are not known. The CDR3 runs from the conserved cysteine through the conserved F or W. A D gene is named only where the DNA matches it firmly. Expanded clones get a size class; other rows say once, few or many, or leave the size out.

v_call,j_call,d_call,clone_size,cdr3_aa,cdr3_nt
TRBV5-6,TRBJ2-2,TRBD2,few,CASSPTLGTSGGPHTGELFF,TGTGCCAGCAGCCCGACACTTGGGACTAGCGGGGGCCCCCATACCGGGGAGCTGTTTTTT
TRBV6-5,TRBJ2-2,TRBD1,NA,CASSFNGQGTGELFF,TGTGCCAGCAGTTTTAACGGACAGGGCACCGGGGAGCTGTTTTTT
TRBV12-3/TRBV12-4,TRBJ2-5,NA,many,CASSFSEYQETQYF,TGTGCCAGCAGTTTCAGCGAGTACCAAGAGACCCAGTACTTC
TRBV7-3,TRBJ2-5,TRBD1,many,CASSPTGTAQETQYF,TGTGCCAGCAGCCCGACAGGGACCGCGCAAGAGACCCAGTACTTC
TRBV6-5,TRBJ1-2,NA,NA,CASSSRGGAASGYTF,TGTGCCAGCAGCTCACGGGGGGGGGCGGCTTCTGGCTACACCTTC
TRBV13,TRBJ2-5,NA,NA,CASSLGRGRMETQYF,TGTGCCAGCAGCTTGGGCAGGGGCCGTATGGAGACCCAGTACTTC
TRBV18,TRBJ1-1,NA,few,CASSEEFNTEAFF,TGTGCCAGCTCAGAGGAATTTAACACTGAAGCTTTCTTT
TRBV11-2,TRBJ1-2,NA,NA,CASSSVSREGGYTF,TGTGCCAGCAGCTCCGTGTCCCGAGAAGGTGGCTACACCTTC
TRBV5-1,TRBJ2-3,TRBD2,few,CASSLSGGESDTQYF,TGCGCCAGCAGCCTTAGCGGGGGGGAGTCAGATACGCAGTATTTT
TRBV10-3,TRBJ2-5,TRBD2,NA,CAIREGFSGGETQYF,TGTGCCATCAGGGAGGGGTTTAGCGGGGGTGAGACCCAGTACTTC
TRBV25-1,TRBJ1-4,NA,NA,CASKQGSWGEKLFF,TGTGCCAGCAAGCAGGGGTCATGGGGTGAAAAACTGTTTTTT
TRBV20-1,TRBJ1-1,NA,NA,CSASGRVNTEAFF,TGCAGTGCTAGTGGCAGGGTGAACACTGAAGCTTTCTTT
TRBV12-3/TRBV12-4,TRBJ2-1,TRBD1,many,CASSFPDRVNEQFF,TGTGCCAGCAGTTTTCCGGACAGGGTCAATGAGCAGTTCTTC
TRBV7-9,TRBJ2-1,TRBD1,NA,CASSQRQGEQFF,TGTGCCAGCAGCCAGCGACAGGGGGAGCAGTTCTTC
TRBV5-1,TRBJ1-4,NA,many,CASSLAGPPNEKLFF,TGCGCCAGCAGCTTGGCCGGCCCGCCTAATGAAAAACTGTTTTTT
TRBV6-4,TRBJ2-5,TRBD2,few,CASSVSGGPQETQYF,TGTGCCAGCAGTGTCAGCGGGGGGCCGCAGGAGACCCAGTACTTC
TRBV28,TRBJ2-5,NA,many,CASTLGRPRETQYF,TGTGCCAGCACCCTAGGCCGTCCCCGGGAGACCCAGTACTTC
TRBV11-2,TRBJ2-3,NA,few,CASSPPPVSDTQYF,TGTGCCAGCAGTCCACCGCCAGTCTCAGATACGCAGTATTTT
TRBV5-6,TRBJ2-3,NA,NA,CASSRRTNGADTQYF,TGTGCCAGCAGTCGTCGGACTAACGGGGCAGATACGCAGTATTTT
TRBV7-6,TRBJ2-7,TRBD2,few,CASSLARPGGKYEQYF,TGTGCCAGCAGCTTAGCTCGTCCGGGGGGAAAATACGAGCAGTACTTC
TRBV6-4,TRBJ1-2,NA,few,CASSDSSSRGLDGYTF,TGTGCCAGCAGTGACTCGTCTTCACGGGGGCTCGATGGCTACACCTTC
TRBV30,TRBJ1-2,NA,few,CAWSVLTYGYTF,TGTGCCTGGAGTGTACTGACCTATGGCTACACCTTC
TRBV6-6,TRBJ1-5,TRBD1,few,CAISGQGEYQPQHF,TGTGCCATCTCCGGACAGGGGGAGTATCAGCCCCAGCATTTT
TRBV7-8,TRBJ2-1,NA,few,CASSPDWNEQFF,TGTGCCAGCAGCCCCGATTGGAATGAGCAGTTCTTC
TRBV7-3,TRBJ1-6,NA,few,CASSFEYSPLHF,TGTGCCAGCAGCTTCGAGTATTCACCCCTCCACTTT
TRBV5-1,TRBJ2-3,TRBD2,NA,CASSLAGLARTDTQYF,TGCGCCAGCAGCTTGGCCGGACTAGCGCGCACAGATACGCAGTATTTT
TRBV6-2/TRBV6-3,TRBJ2-5,NA,NA,CASSYRVAGSNFGTQYF,TGTGCCAGCAGTTATCGGGTGGCGGGGTCAAACTTCGGGACCCAGTACTTC
TRBV13,TRBJ2-3,TRBD1,few,CASSPRGQVDTQYF,TGTGCCAGCAGCCCCAGGGGGCAGGTAGATACGCAGTATTTT
TRBV29-1,TRBJ1-5,NA,NA,CSVVDRINQPQHF,TGCAGCGTTGTAGACCGTATCAATCAGCCCCAGCATTTT
TRBV7-3,TRBJ2-1,NA,many,CASSLGAGSYNEQFF,TGTGCCAGCAGCTTGGGGGCGGGGTCCTACAATGAGCAGTTCTTC
TRBV18,TRBJ2-3,NA,NA,CASSPISTDTQYF,TGTGCCAGCTCACCAATTAGCACAGATACGCAGTATTTT
TRBV7-9,TRBJ2-1,TRBD1,NA,CASSSRGQDEQFF,TGTGCCAGCAGCTCGAGGGGGCAGGATGAGCAGTTCTTC
TRBV7-2,TRBJ2-1,NA,NA,CASSFYGINSGQFF,TGTGCCAGCAGCTTTTACGGGATCAACAGTGGGCAGTTCTTC
TRBV12-3/TRBV12-4,TRBJ1-1,NA,few,CASRIRKMNTEAFF,TGTGCCAGCAGGATACGGAAAATGAACACTGAAGCTTTCTTT
TRBV11-2,TRBJ1-4,NA,few,CASSLVDRPHEKLFF,TGTGCCAGCAGCTTAGTCGACAGGCCCCATGAAAAACTGTTTTTT
TRBV29-1,TRBJ2-1,NA,NA,CSVFGVLNEQFF,TGCAGCGTTTTCGGGGTTCTCAATGAGCAGTTCTTC
TRBV4-3,TRBJ2-3,TRBD1,few,CASSHFDRGSTDTQYF,TGCGCCAGCAGCCACTTCGACAGGGGTAGCACAGATACGCAGTATTTT
TRBV27,TRBJ2-5,NA,many,CASSFRASLETQYF,TGTGCCAGCAGTTTTCGGGCTAGCCTAGAGACCCAGTACTTC
TRBV6-6,TRBJ2-6,NA,NA,CASTVLGAAGANVLTF,TGTGCCAGCACCGTACTGGGGGCTGCAGGGGCCAACGTCCTGACTTTC
TRBV29-1,TRBJ2-4,NA,few,CSVLYLAKNIQYF,TGCAGCGTTCTCTATCTAGCCAAAAACATTCAGTACTTC
TRBV4-3,TRBJ1-3,NA,few,CASSQIGAGSGNTIYF,TGCGCCAGCAGCCAAATAGGAGCAGGTTCTGGAAACACCATATATTTT
TRBV2,TRBJ2-3,NA,many,CASSELDTQYF,TGTGCCAGCAGTGAATTGGATACGCAGTATTTT
TRBV7-8,TRBJ1-2,TRBD1,few,CASSPYSRQGWGYTF,TGTGCCAGCAGCCCATATTCTCGACAGGGTTGGGGCTACACCTTC
TRBV5-6,TRBJ1-2,NA,NA,CASSQEGAGSYGYTF,TGTGCCAGCAGCCAGGAGGGCGCAGGGTCATATGGCTACACCTTC
TRBV4-1,TRBJ2-7,NA,NA,CASSQRLEVHEQYF,TGCGCCAGCAGCCAAAGGTTAGAAGTCCACGAGCAGTACTTC